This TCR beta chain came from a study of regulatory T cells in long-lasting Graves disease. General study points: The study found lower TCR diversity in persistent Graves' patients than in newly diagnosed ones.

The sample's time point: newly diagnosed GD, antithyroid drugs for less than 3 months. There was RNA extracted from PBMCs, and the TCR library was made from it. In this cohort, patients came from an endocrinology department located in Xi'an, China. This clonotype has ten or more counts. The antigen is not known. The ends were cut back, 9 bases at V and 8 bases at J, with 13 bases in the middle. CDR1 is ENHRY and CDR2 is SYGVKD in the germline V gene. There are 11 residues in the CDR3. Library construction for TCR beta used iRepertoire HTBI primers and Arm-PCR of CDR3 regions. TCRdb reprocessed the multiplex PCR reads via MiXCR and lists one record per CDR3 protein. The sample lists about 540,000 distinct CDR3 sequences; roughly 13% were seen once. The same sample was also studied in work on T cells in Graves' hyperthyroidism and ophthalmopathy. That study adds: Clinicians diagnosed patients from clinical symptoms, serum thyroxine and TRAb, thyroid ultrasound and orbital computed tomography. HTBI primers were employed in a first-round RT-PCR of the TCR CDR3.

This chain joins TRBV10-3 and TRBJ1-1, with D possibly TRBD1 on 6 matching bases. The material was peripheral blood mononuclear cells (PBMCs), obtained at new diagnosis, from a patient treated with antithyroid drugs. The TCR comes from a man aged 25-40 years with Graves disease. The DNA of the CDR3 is TGTGCCATTCAATCCGGGACAGAAGCTTTCTTT. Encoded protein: CAIQSGTEAFF.